These 19 T cell receptor beta chains originate from one sample sequenced in a study of blood T cell repertoires in COVID-19. The repertoire was sequenced with immunoSEQ multiplex PCR; TCRdb's copy has only in-frame clones and lacks some. The table records around 280,000 clones, roughly nine tenths of them present only once. Sequencing used PBMCs or T cells enriched from blood (not recorded which). The receptors stem from a woman aged 40 to 49 who had recovered from COVID-19.

The rearrangement links TRBV5-8 to TRBJ2-1; TRBD1 aligns across 8 bases. The V segment lost 1 base and the J segment 8 bases; nucleotides outside the gene matches: 8. The CDR3 runs 15 residues. Germline V gene lookup returns CDR1 SGHTS and CDR2 YDEGEE. CDR3 loop: CASSLSGTGRDEQFF. CDR3 nucleotides: TGTGCCAGCAGCTTGTCAGGGACAGGTCGCGATGAGCAGTTCTTC. Drawing the rest from reference TRBV5-8 and TRBJ2-1, the complete variable domain is EAGVTQSPTHLIKTRGQQATLRCSPISGHTSVYWYQQALGLGLQFLLWYDEGEERNRGNFPPRFSGRQFPNYSSELNVNALELEDSALYLCASSLSGTGRDEQFFGPGTRLTVL.

The chain joins TRBV9 to TRBJ2-3, with TRBD1 matching over 7 bases. Germline CDR1 and CDR2: SGDLS and YYNGEE. The length of the CDR3 is 15 residues. J lost 0 bases, V lost 2 bases, and 3 bases had no gene match. The CDR3 sequence is CASSVRTGSTDTQYF. For the CDR3, the DNA is TGTGCCAGCAGCGTGAGGACAGGCAGCACAGATACGCAGTATTTT.

V is TRBV28 and J is TRBJ2-7; TRBD2 agrees at 10 bases. V was pared by 7 bases and J by 6 bases, with 9 bases of the junction left unmatched. The CDR3 runs 14 residues. The V gene's germline CDR1 is MDHEN and CDR2 SYDVKM. The chain's CDR3 is CASKRGGASGEQYF. The DNA of the CDR3 is TGTGCCAGCAAGCGGGGGGGGGCCTCGGGCGAGCAGTACTTC.

The genes are TRBV10-3 and TRBJ1-2, with D hard to call. Germline lookup yields CDR1 ENHRY and CDR2 SYGVKD. Trimming cost V 7 bases and J 0 bases, with 12 bases left between them. The CDR3 extends over 14 amino acids. CDR3 sequence: CAINRLLANYGYTF. The DNA for the CDR3 is TGTGCCATCAATCGGTTACTGGCTAACTATGGCTACACCTTC.

This clone was recorded once. The chain has TRBV28 and TRBJ1-5; D uncertain. CDR1 and CDR2 (germline): MDHEN, SYDVKM. The CDR3 is made up of 16 amino acids. V was shortened by 2 bases and J by 5 bases, with 16 bases between the two germline ends. CDR3 coding DNA: TGTGCCAGCAGTTTAAGAGGGAACCGCCGAGATCAGCCCCAGCATTTT. It is translated as CASSLRGNRRDQPQHF.

This clone was picked up one time. V and J are TRBV28 and TRBJ1-1, with D unresolved. The length of the CDR3 is 14 residues. Trimming stripped 4 bases from V and 4 bases from J, with 13 bases between. Germline loops: CDR1 MDHEN, CDR2 SYDVKM. The CDR3: CASSSQWASTEAFF. Here the CDR3 DNA reads TGTGCCAGCAGTTCCCAGTGGGCTTCCACTGAAGCTTTCTTT.

This chain joins TRBV5-4 and TRBJ2-5, with D unresolved. V was clipped by 0 bases and J by 5 bases, with 11 bases between them. Germline CDR1 reads SGHNT; CDR2 reads YYREEE (reference sequence). This CDR3 comprises 14 residues. The CDR3 coding sequence is TGTGCCAGCAGCTTGGCCAGGCAAAGGGAGACCCAGTACTTC. It codes for CASSLARQRETQYF.

The gene calls are TRBV9 and TRBJ2-7, with TRBD2 matching over 14 bases. CDR1 SGDLS and CDR2 YYNGEE come from the germline V gene. V shed 0 bases and J 5 bases; nucleotides not matched to a gene: 4. The CDR3 contains 16 residues. CDR3 coding DNA: TGTGCCAGCAGCGTAGCTGGGGGACTAGCGGGAGACGAGCAGTACTTC. This sequence encodes CASSVAGGLAGDEQYF.

CDR3 bases: TGTGCCAGCAGCCCTCAGACCGGGACTAGAGTAGTTGGCGGGGAGCTGTTTTTT. Residues: CASSPQTGTRVVGGELFF. The chain uses TRBV9 and TRBJ2-2; 8 nucleotides match TRBD2. Per germline, CDR1 SGDLS and CDR2 YYNGEE. The V segment lost 4 bases and the J segment 7 bases; nucleotides outside the gene matches: 18. This CDR3 is 18 amino acids long.

The table lists this clone with a count of one. This chain links TRBV28 with TRBJ2-6; D may be TRBD2 (6 bases). Germline CDR1 MDHEN, CDR2 SYDVKM. The CDR3 consists of 17 residues. The V end was cut by 9 bases, the J end by 0 bases, with 18 bases between. CDR3 amino acids: CASRGSHSSSGANVLTF. The CDR3 nucleotides are TGTGCCAGTCGGGGGAGCCATTCGAGCTCTGGGGCCAACGTCCTGACTTTC.

This rearrangement joins TRBV27 to TRBJ2-7; D may be TRBD1 (6 bases). Germline CDR1 is MNHEY and CDR2 is SMNVEV (reference sequence). The ends were cut back, 4 bases at V and 4 bases at J, with 17 bases in the middle. CDR3 size: 15 residues. In DNA form, the CDR3 reads TGTGCCAGCAGTTCGCCAGGGGATATGTTGTACGAGCAGTACTTC. As protein: CASSSPGDMLYEQYF.

The V call is TRBV27, the J call TRBJ1-4; a possible D gene is TRBD1 (5 bases). This CDR3 is built from 14 residues. V was shortened by 0 bases and J by 4 bases, with 6 bases between the two germline ends. Germline CDR1 reads MNHEY; CDR2 reads SMNVEV (reference sequence). CDR3 bases: TGTGCCAGCAGTTTATCAGGGGTTAATGAAAAACTGTTTTTT. Translation gives CASSLSGVNEKLFF.

The rearrangement uses TRBV12-3 or TRBV12-4 and TRBJ2-7; D is unresolved. Trimming removed 6 bases at V and 3 bases at J, with 6 bases between. This CDR3 contains 11 residues. The CDR3 region has the DNA TGTGCCAGCAGCAATAGCTACGAGCAGTACTTC. Protein sequence: CASSNSYEQYF.

This chain uses TRBV9 with TRBJ2-7, with 11 bases fitting TRBD2. This CDR3 comprises 14 residues. Germline values: CDR1 SGDLS, CDR2 YYNGEE. V lost 4 bases, J lost 5 bases, and 5 bases stayed unmatched. CDR3: CASSISGRADEQYF. The DNA for the CDR3 is TGTGCCAGCAGCATTAGCGGGAGGGCCGACGAGCAGTACTTC.

The rearrangement uses TRBV3-1 (or the pseudogene TRBV3-2) and TRBJ1-2; D is unresolved. The germline V gene has CDR1 LGHDT and CDR2 YNNKEL (reference sequence). Deletions cut 4 bases from V and 6 bases from J, with 9 bases between. This CDR3 region has 12 residues. CDR3 residues: CASSPTGNGYTF. The CDR3 DNA sequence: TGTGCCAGCAGCCCCACGGGTAATGGCTACACCTTC.

The rearrangement links TRBV3-1 (or the pseudogene TRBV3-2) to TRBJ2-1; TRBD1 aligns across 9 bases. The trim removed 4 bases at V and 4 bases at J, leaving 5 bases unmatched. The CDR3 runs 15 residues. The germline V gene encodes CDR1 LGHDT and CDR2 YNNKEL (reference sequence). The CDR3 DNA reads as TGTGCCAGCAGCCCCGGGACAGGGAATTACAATGAGCAGTTCTTC. Protein: CASSPGTGNYNEQFF.

This rearrangement joins TRBV19 to TRBJ2-2; 10 bases fit TRBD1. The CDR3 length is 13 residues. With V trimmed by 9 bases and J by 4 bases, 2 bases remained unmatched. The germline CDR1 and CDR2 sequences are LNHDA and SQIVND (reference sequence). CDR3 sequence (DNA): TGTGCCAGGGGACAGGGGTGCACCGGGGAGCTGTTTTTT. Protein: CARGQGCTGELFF.

The rearrangement uses TRBV9 and TRBJ2-1, with 7 bases aligning to TRBD2. Germline V lookup: CDR1 SGDLS, CDR2 YYNGEE. V lost 4 bases to trimming and J lost 6 bases; unmatched junction nucleotides: 10. This CDR3 region has 15 residues. The CDR3 sequence is CASSISGAPGNEQFF. CDR3 bases: TGTGCCAGCAGCATCAGCGGGGCCCCCGGCAATGAGCAGTTCTTC.

As for this clone: Other DNA variants within this sample encode the same CDR3. This chain joins TRBV27 and TRBJ1-5; weak D call: TRBD1 (5 bases). The V end was cut by 3 bases, the J end by 2 bases, with 5 bases between. Germline CDR1 and CDR2: MNHEY and SMNVEV (reference sequence). The CDR3 consists of 13 residues. CDR3 nucleotide sequence: TGTGCCAGCAGTTTCAGGGGCAATCAGCCCCAGCATTTT. Its protein is CASSFRGNQPQHF.